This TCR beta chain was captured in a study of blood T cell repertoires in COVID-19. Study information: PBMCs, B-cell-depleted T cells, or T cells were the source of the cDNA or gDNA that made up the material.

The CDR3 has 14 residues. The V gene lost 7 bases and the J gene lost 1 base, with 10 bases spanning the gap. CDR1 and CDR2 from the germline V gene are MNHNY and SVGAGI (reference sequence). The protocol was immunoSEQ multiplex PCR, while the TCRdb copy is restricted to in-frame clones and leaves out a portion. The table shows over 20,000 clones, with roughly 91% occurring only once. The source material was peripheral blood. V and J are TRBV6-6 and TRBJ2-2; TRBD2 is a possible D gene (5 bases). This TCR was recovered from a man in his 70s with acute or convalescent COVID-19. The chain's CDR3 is CASIRLLNTGELFF. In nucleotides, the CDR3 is TGTGCCAGCATACGACTATTGAACACCGGGGAGCTGTTTTTT.